Each of the 19 T cell receptor beta chains below was sequenced from the same sample in a study of blood T cell repertoires in COVID-19. Some clones are missing from TCRdb's copy, which holds only in-frame ones; the method was immunoSEQ multiplex PCR. The table includes approximately 140,000 clones, around 80% detected once. The sample was peripheral blood. All receptors derive from a human donor in a cohort sampled during active COVID-19.

V and J are TRBV11-2 and TRBJ2-5; a possible D gene is TRBD1 (6 bases). With 1 base removed from V and 1 base from J, the gap between germline ends came to 13 bases. The CDR3 runs to 16 residues. CDR1 and CDR2 (germline): SGHAT, FQNNGV. The CDR3: CASSLARTDSQETQYF. In DNA, the CDR3 is TGTGCCAGCAGCTTAGCCCGGACAGACAGCCAAGAGACCCAGTACTTC.

In this sample, this clone turned up many times. J is TRBJ2-2 and V is TRBV2, with D possibly being TRBD1 (6 bases). Trimming took off 3 bases at V and 8 bases at J, with 19 bases between the two ends. CDR1 is SNHLY, CDR2 FYNNEI, per germline. The CDR3 covers 16 residues. CDR3 nucleotides: TGTGCCAGCAGTGACCCGGGACACATGAAGGATGGGGAGCTGTTTTTT. Amino acid sequence: CASSDPGHMKDGELFF.

This chain connects TRBV11-2 to TRBJ1-3, with 7 nucleotides matching TRBD1. With 4 bases clipped from V and 0 bases from J, the junction kept 3 bases outside the gene matches. This CDR3 region has 15 residues. The germline V gene has CDR1 SGHAT and CDR2 FQNNGV. CDR3 loop: CASSYNRGSGNTIYF. In DNA form, the CDR3 reads TGTGCCAGCAGCTACAACAGGGGCTCTGGAAACACCATATATTTT.

V gene TRBV6-5 combines with J gene TRBJ2-3; TRBD2 matches 9 bases. The J segment lost 4 bases and the V segment lost 2 bases, leaving 4 bases of the junction unmatched. The V gene's germline CDR1 is MNHEY and CDR2 SVGAGI. This CDR3 region has 15 residues. The CDR3 sequence is CASSYQTSGSDTQYF. Written as DNA, the CDR3 is TGTGCCAGCAGTTACCAAACTAGCGGGTCAGATACGCAGTATTTT.

The V gene is TRBV29-1, the J gene TRBJ1-1; the D is unclear. Trimming took 3 bases from V and 0 from J, leaving 8 bases between them. The CDR3 spans 13 residues. Germline-derived CDR1 and CDR2 are SQVTM and ANQGSEA. The CDR3, as DNA: TGCAGCGTTGATGCGCGGCTGAACACTGAAGCTTTCTTT. Amino acids: CSVDARLNTEAFF. The full variable domain, with the rest looked up from reference TRBV29-1 and TRBJ1-1, is SAVISQKPSRDICQRGTSLTIQCQVDSQVTMMFWYRQQPGQSLTLIATANQGSEATYESGFVIDKFPISRPNLTFSTLTVSNMSPEDSSIYLCSVDARLNTEAFFGQGTRLTVV.

This clone was observed once. The chain joins TRBV29-1 to TRBJ2-2, with D possibly matching TRBD1 (6 bases). CDR3 length equals 13 residues. The germline V and J ends were trimmed by 4 bases and 8 bases, with 14 bases remaining between them. The V gene's germline CDR1 is SQVTM and CDR2 ANQGSEA. CDR3 DNA sequence: TGCAGCGTTGGTTCAGGGGAAAGGGGGGAGCTGTTTTTT. Translated, it gives CSVGSGERGELFF.

This clone was seen a few times. The chain couples TRBV2 to TRBJ2-7, with 8 bases matching TRBD2. This CDR3 is built from 13 residues. J was trimmed by 5 bases and V by 4 bases; bases with no gene match: 4. Germline values: CDR1 SNHLY, CDR2 FYNNEI. The CDR3 protein is CASSVLRGDEQYF. CDR3 nucleotides: TGTGCCAGCAGTGTTTTGCGGGGGGACGAGCAGTACTTC.

This chain uses TRBV24-1 with TRBJ2-1, with 10 bases matching TRBD1. Germline loops: CDR1 KGHDR, CDR2 SFDVKD. V trimming: 10 bases; J trimming: 8 bases; junction bases outside the gene matches: 4. There are 12 residues in the CDR3. The CDR3 region has the DNA TGTGCCACAGGACAGGGGGGGGATGAGCAGTTCTTC. Residues: CATGQGGDEQFF.

This chain joins TRBV6-5 and TRBJ2-1; D may be TRBD2 (7 bases). The ends were cut back, 4 bases at V and 3 bases at J, with 13 bases in the middle. The CDR3 has 15 amino acids. Germline V gene sequence: CDR1 MNHEY, CDR2 SVGAGI. The CDR3 spells CASSSTGTIYNEQFF. Written as DNA, the CDR3 is TGTGCCAGCAGTTCAACAGGGACTATCTACAATGAGCAGTTCTTC.

This chain links TRBV6-1 with TRBJ2-7; no firm D call. V was clipped by 3 bases and J by 2 bases, with 5 bases between them. The germline V gene has CDR1 MNHNS and CDR2 SASEGT. The CDR3 extends over 12 amino acids. In DNA form, the CDR3 reads TGTGCCAGCAGTGACCTAACCTACGAGCAGTACTTC. Amino acid sequence: CASSDLTYEQYF.

This chain joins TRBV6-5 and TRBJ2-2, with D possibly being TRBD1 (5 bases). Trimming took 6 bases from V and 14 from J, leaving 16 bases between them. CDR1 is MNHEY and CDR2 is SVGAGI in the germline V gene. The CDR3 sequence is 12 residues long. The CDR3 region is CASSPDRVRLFF. The DNA for the CDR3 is TGTGCCAGCAGCCCCGACAGAGTAAGACTGTTTTTT.

The chain joins TRBV4-1 to TRBJ2-7, with D hard to call. The germline gives CDR1 MGHRA, CDR2 YSYEKL. V lost 0 bases to trimming and J lost 0 bases, with 9 bases between them. This CDR3 region has 15 residues. The CDR3 region is CASSQDLGNSYEQYF. The CDR3, as DNA: TGCGCCAGCAGCCAAGATCTAGGTAACTCCTACGAGCAGTACTTC.

This chain joins TRBV5-1 and TRBJ1-2, with D perhaps TRBD1 (6 bases). CDR1 SGHRS and CDR2 YFSETQ come from the germline V gene. The CDR3 runs to 12 residues. V was clipped by 4 bases and J by 11 bases, with 15 bases between them. The CDR3 sequence: CASSPGTWDYTF. The DNA of the CDR3 is TGCGCCAGCAGCCCCGGGACATGGGATTACACCTTC.

The V call is TRBV5-1, the J call TRBJ2-3; TRBD1 or TRBD2 may be the D gene (5 bases each). Germline CDR1 is SGHRS and CDR2 is YFSETQ. Trimming pared 4 bases from V and 5 bases from J, leaving 20 bases between. The CDR3 sequence is 16 residues long. The CDR3 sequence is CASSLGSQGRGDTQYF. CDR3 DNA: TGCGCCAGCAGCCTGGGGAGCCAGGGCAGAGGAGATACGCAGTATTTT.

This chain uses TRBV6-5 with TRBJ1-6; maybe TRBD1 (5 bases). Trimming took off 5 bases at V and 10 bases at J, with 18 bases between the two ends. This CDR3 comprises 15 residues. CDR1 and CDR2 from the germline V gene are MNHEY and SVGAGI. This CDR3 is CASSRTGGTGSPLHF. In nucleotides, the CDR3 is TGTGCCAGCAGTAGAACGGGGGGTACAGGATCACCCCTCCACTTT.

The V and J genes are TRBV24-1 and TRBJ2-3; the match to TRBD1 covers 10 bases. Germline V lookup: CDR1 KGHDR, CDR2 SFDVKD. The CDR3 consists of 17 residues. With 3 bases clipped from V and 2 bases from J, the junction kept 7 bases outside the gene matches. This CDR3 is CATSDATGTGVTDTQYF. CDR3 coding DNA: TGTGCCACCAGTGATGCAACCGGGACAGGGGTCACAGATACGCAGTATTTT.

The chain employs TRBV9 and TRBJ2-7; possible D gene TRBD1, 6 bases. The CDR3 length is 15 residues. Trimming removed 0 bases at V and 4 bases at J, with 14 bases between. From germline, CDR1 is SGDLS and CDR2 YYNGEE. Written as DNA, the CDR3 is TGTGCCAGCAGCGTAGGTTGGGGGACAATGTACGAGCAGTACTTC. This translates into CASSVGWGTMYEQYF. The full variable domain, in which reference TRBV9 and TRBJ2-7 provide the parts outside the CDR3, is DSGVTQTPKHLITATGQRVTLRCSPRSGDLSVYWYQQSLDQGLQFLIQYYNGEERAKGNILERFSAQQFPDLHSELNLSSLELGDSALYFCASSVGWGTMYEQYFGPGTRLTVT.

CDR3 sequence (DNA): TGTGCCAGCAGCCTACAGGACAGCACAGATACGCAGTATTTT. Protein: CASSLQDSTDTQYF. V usage is TRBV4-2 and J usage is TRBJ2-3, with D maybe TRBD1 (5 bases). This CDR3 contains 14 residues. Germline V gene data show CDR1 as LGHNA and CDR2 as YNFKEQ. V gave up 4 bases and J gave up 0 bases, with 8 bases separating them.

The rearrangement uses TRBV5-1 and TRBJ1-2; D perhaps matches TRBD1 (5 bases). Per germline, CDR1 SGHRS and CDR2 YFSETQ. Deletions cut 4 bases from V and 2 bases from J, with 15 bases between. CDR3 length: 15 residues. CDR3 sequence: CASSSPPGGNYGYTF. CDR3 bases: TGCGCCAGCAGCAGCCCCCCTGGGGGGAACTATGGCTACACCTTC.